The TCR beta chain under discussion was sequenced for a study of CD8 T cells in ankylosing spondylitis. Study-wide results and limits: Some of the motif variants had earlier been found in reactive arthritis patients' fluid and blood. Within matched ankylosing spondylitis synovial fluid, disease-linked clones were reportedly significantly enriched. Disease-associated clonotypes exhibited CD8+ identity and were relatively infrequent in peripheral blood. Ankylosing spondylitis blood seemed to carry a telltale TCR beta motif made of fewer than ten highly homologous variants.

Libraries for TCR beta were made by quantitative 5'-RACE with molecular barcodes. TCRdb passed the 5' RACE reads through MiXCR, listing each CDR3 protein once. Among 330,000 or so distinct CDR3 sequences listed, 6.5% to 10% were seen once. This clonotype has more than one count but fewer than ten. Its cognate antigen is unknown. Germline-derived CDR1 and CDR2 are MDHEN and SYDVKM. V was clipped by 4 bases and J by 4 bases; unmatched bases: 7. This CDR3 region has 15 residues. This receptor was obtained from a male donor with ankylosing spondylitis. This chain joins TRBV28 and TRBJ2-3, with 8 nucleotides matching TRBD2. Sequenced sample: blood, either unsorted or a sorted T cell fraction (not recorded which). The CDR3 coding sequence is TGTGCCAGCAGTTATAGCGGGATTAACGCAGATACGCAGTATTTT. This encodes CASSYSGINADTQYF.